The sequence of this T cell receptor beta chain was determined in a study of blood T cell repertoires in COVID-19. This clone was observed once. Only in-frame clones appear in the TCRdb table, and some are missing; sequencing was by immunoSEQ multiplex PCR. The repertoire holds over 150,000 clones, with 75% to 95% as singletons. Per germline, CDR1 MNHEY and CDR2 SMNVEV (reference sequence). The CDR3 runs to 17 residues. V was clipped by 5 bases and J by 5 bases; unmatched bases: 12. Sequencing was done on a sample of peripheral blood. This sequence originates from a man aged 45-65 years with acute or convalescent COVID-19. This chain connects TRBV27 to TRBJ2-2; the match to TRBD2 covers 9 bases. The DNA for the CDR3 is TGTGCCAGCAGTCCCTCCTTTGCGGGAGGGCGGACCGGGGAGCTGTTTTTT. Protein sequence: CASSPSFAGGRTGELFF.